This is a list of T cell receptor beta chains from one sample in a study of T cells in Graves' hyperthyroidism and ophthalmopathy. TCRdb re-derived calls from the multiplex PCR reads in MiXCR, one entry per CDR3 protein. The table has under 350,000 distinct CDR3 sequences, around a sixth seen once. Material: blood. The receptors were gathered from a woman aged 45 to 65 with Graves' hyperthyroidism. The CDR3 runs from the conserved cysteine through the conserved F or W. D genes are given only for firm matches. Only some rows state a clone size, as once, few, many or a class for expanded clones.

j_gene | abundance | v_gene | d_gene | CDR3nt | CDR3aa
TRBJ2-3 | many | TRBV4-1 | NA | TGCGCCAGCAGCCAAGAGAGGTGGACGACAGATACGCAGTATTTT | CASSQERWTTDTQYF
TRBJ1-1 | many | TRBV7-3 | NA | TGTGCCAGCAGCCCGAGTCAGGGGCCGGCAGGACTTAAAGCTTTCTTT | CASSPSQGPAGLKAFF
TRBJ2-1 | few | TRBV15 | NA | TGTGCCACCAGCAGAGAAAGTGTCATGGACACTCCCCGGGACAATGAGCAGTTCTTC | CATSRESVMDTPRDNEQFF
TRBJ1-2 | many | TRBV11-2 | NA | TGTGCCAGCAGCTTAGGCTGGAGTACCCCCTATGGCTACACCTTC | CASSLGWSTPYGYTF
TRBJ2-1 | many | TRBV7-3 | TRBD2 | TGTGCCAGCAGCTTAATGGGACTAGCGGACTACAATGAGCAGTTCTTC | CASSLMGLADYNEQFF
TRBJ1-3 | many | TRBV3-1 | NA | TGTGCCAGCAGCCAAGATACGGACGACGGAAACACCATATATTTT | CASSQDTDDGNTIYF
TRBJ2-3 | many | TRBV12-3/TRBV12-4 | NA | TGTGCCAGCAGTTTTGCCGGGAGTGTAGATACGCAGTATTTT | CASSFAGSVDTQYF
TRBJ2-7 | NA | TRBV15 | NA | TGTGCCACCAGCAGATCGACCCGGGATCTGCCCCTTCCCTCCTACGAGCAGTACTTC | CATSRSTRDLPLPSYEQYF
TRBJ2-4 | NA | TRBV20-1 | NA | TGCAGTGCTAGAGGAACCGGGACTGAGGGGAACATTCAGTACTTC | CSARGTGTEGNIQYF
TRBJ2-1 | NA | TRBV6-2/TRBV6-3 | NA | TGTGCCAGCAGTTCCACGACAGACAATGAGCAGTTCTTC | CASSSTTDNEQFF
TRBJ1-2 | NA | TRBV6-5 | NA | TGTGCCAGCAGTTACTCCGACACCCGAGGAGGCTACATCTTC | CASSYSDTRGGYIF
TRBJ2-3 | NA | TRBV6-1 | NA | TGTGCCAGCAGTGAATGGGTGGGGGCTAGCACAGATACGCAGTATTTT | CASSEWVGASTDTQYF
TRBJ2-7 | NA | TRBV18 | NA | TGTGCCAGCTCAACCGGGACGGACGGATTCTACGAGCAGTACTTC | CASSTGTDGFYEQYF
TRBJ1-6 | few | TRBV11-2 | NA | TGTGCCAGCAGCTTAGACGTATGGACAGTAGGCTCCTATAATTCACCCCTCCACTTT | CASSLDVWTVGSYNSPLHF
TRBJ2-3 | many | TRBV18 | NA | TGTGCCAGCTCACCACCAGTAAGCACAGATACGCAGTATTTT | CASSPPVSTDTQYF
TRBJ2-7 | many | TRBV7-2 | TRBD2 | TGTGCCAGCAGCTTAGACCCCTATAGCGGGAGGGCCTCCGAGCAGTACTTC | CASSLDPYSGRASEQYF
TRBJ2-1 | NA | TRBV5-5 | NA | TGTGCCAGCAGCTTCCCAGGGAAGGAAAATGAGCAGTTCTTC | CASSFPGKENEQFF
TRBJ1-3 | many | TRBV30 | NA | TGTGCCTGGAAGGATGGAGGAGGGGCTGGAAACACCATATATTTT | CAWKDGGGAGNTIYF
TRBJ2-5 | many | TRBV2 | NA | TGTGCCAGCAGAGTGAGGGATCGCCAAGAGACCCAGTACTTC | CASRVRDRQETQYF
TRBJ2-3 | few | TRBV19 | NA | TGTGCCACCAAGAGTAGCGGTACCACAGATACGCAGTATTTT | CATKSSGTTDTQYF
TRBJ1-4 | NA | TRBV7-9 | TRBD1 | TGTGCCAGCAGCTCCCAACCGACAGGGTTGGATGAAAAACTGTTTTTT | CASSSQPTGLDEKLFF
TRBJ2-1 | few | TRBV20-1 | NA | TGCAGTGCTATAAGGGGGGGCTCCTACAATGAGCAGTTCTTC | CSAIRGGSYNEQFF
TRBJ2-3 | NA | TRBV11-2 | TRBD1 | TGTGCCAGTAGTACAGGGGCCGGGACAGATACGCAGTATTTT | CASSTGAGTDTQYF
TRBJ2-1 | NA | TRBV12-3/TRBV12-4 | NA | TGTGCCAGCAGTCCCCGGCGTTTAAACAATGAGCAGTTCTTC | CASSPRRLNNEQFF
TRBJ2-2 | few | TRBV2 | NA | TGTGCCAGCAGTGACCCGGGGGCGAACACCGGGGAGCTGTTTTTT | CASSDPGANTGELFF
TRBJ1-2 | NA | TRBV12-3/TRBV12-4 | NA | TGTGCCAGCAGCACGGATCCGAACTCTTATGGCTACACCTTC | CASSTDPNSYGYTF
TRBJ2-5 | NA | TRBV19 | NA | TGTGCCAGTAGTATGGCCTCGACAGCCCAAGAGACCCAGTACTTC | CASSMASTAQETQYF
TRBJ2-5 | many | TRBV6-1 | TRBD2 | TGTGCCAGCAGTGACGCCCGCGGGGGGAAGGGAGAGACCCAGTACTTC | CASSDARGGKGETQYF
TRBJ1-4 | few | TRBV2 | NA | TGTGCCAGCAGTGAAGCGCTTCAACCGGGTGAAAAACTGTTTTTT | CASSEALQPGEKLFF
TRBJ2-4 | few | TRBV5-5 | NA | TGTGCCAGCAGCAGGAACAGGGAACTTAGCAAAAACATTCAGTACTTC | CASSRNRELSKNIQYF
TRBJ2-6 | NA | TRBV10-3 | NA | TGTGCCATCAGTGAGGTCGGGGACCCGGCCAACGTCCTGACTTTC | CAISEVGDPANVLTF